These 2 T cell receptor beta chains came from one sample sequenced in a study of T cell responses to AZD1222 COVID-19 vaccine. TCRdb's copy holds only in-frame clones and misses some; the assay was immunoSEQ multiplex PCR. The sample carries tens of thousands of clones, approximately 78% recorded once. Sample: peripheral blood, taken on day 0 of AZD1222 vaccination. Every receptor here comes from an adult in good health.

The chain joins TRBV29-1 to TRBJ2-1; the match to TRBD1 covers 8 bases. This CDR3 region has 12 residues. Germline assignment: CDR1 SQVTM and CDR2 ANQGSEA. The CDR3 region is CSAGQEYNEQFF. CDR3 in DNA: TGCAGTGCGGGACAGGAGTACAATGAGCAGTTCTTC.

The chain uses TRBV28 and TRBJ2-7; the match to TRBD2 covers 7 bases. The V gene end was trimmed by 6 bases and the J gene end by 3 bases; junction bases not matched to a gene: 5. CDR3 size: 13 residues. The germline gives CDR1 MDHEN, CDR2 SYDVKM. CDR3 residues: CASRWDYNYEQYF. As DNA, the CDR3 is TGTGCCAGCAGGTGGGACTACAACTACGAGCAGTACTTC.